This T cell receptor (beta chain) is drawn from a study of cytomegalovirus exposure and HLA in healthy donors. Turning to the study itself: The roughly 100 million unique TCR beta sequences, from 150 million to 200 million T cells, were found by an earlier analysis.

In the case of this clone: Its antigen is unidentified.

The CDR3 totals 12 residues. Germline CDR1 is MNHEY and CDR2 is SVGAGI. With V trimmed by 8 bases and J by 8 bases, 5 bases remained unmatched. Researchers ran the PCR with 60 Vbeta and 13 Jbeta primers. Method: immunoSEQ multiplex PCR; TCRdb's copy keeps in-frame clones and lacks some. The sample carries 210,000 or so clones, around 80% recorded once. Whole-study results and caveats: There were some public TCRs occurring in many donors, but most TCR sequences were rare. An Asian-associated ancestry cluster reportedly showed fewer N-insertions than the roughly 700-donor mean in a later analysis. Earlier analysis looked at TCR beta V segments, and most were productive about 87% or about 30% of the time.

The gene calls are TRBV6-5 and TRBJ2-2; 7 bases line up with TRBD2. The clonotype comes from a boy aged 5-17 years in good health and CMV-seronegative. Sequenced sample: PBMCs. The CDR3 DNA is TGTGCCAGCTCCCGGGGGGAGGGGGAGCTGTTTTTT. Translated: CASSRGEGELFF.